A single sample gave rise to the 32 T cell receptor beta chains below, sequenced in a study of blood T cell repertoires in COVID-19 (dated by TCRdb to the early 2020s). Library preparation used the immunoSEQ multiplex PCR assay. TCRdb carries this immuneACCESS record with in-frame sequences only. Its versions omit some clonotypes, under half of them owing to an unresolved V gene in the studies checked, with the rest unexplained. Counted in this sample were approximately 400,000 clones; roughly 86% of them appeared once. The top ten clonotypes cover under 1.2% of the sample. Material: peripheral blood. The receptor source for this set is a human donor with acute or convalescent COVID-19. The donor label of this sample is uncertain.

As DNA, the CDR3 is TGTGCCAGCTCACCACGGGCATTGAGCGGGAACACTGAAGCTTTCTTT. The encoded protein is CASSPRALSGNTEAFF. The chain couples TRBV18 to TRBJ1-1; D gene uncertain. Trimming took 1 base from V and 1 from J, leaving 13 bases between them. In germline, CDR1 is KGHSH, CDR2 LQKENI. The CDR3 extends over 16 amino acids.

The chain joins TRBV2 to TRBJ2-1; TRBD2 is a possible D gene (6 bases). V gave up 10 bases and J gave up 7 bases, with 14 bases separating them. Germline V gives CDR1 SNHLY, CDR2 FYNNEI. The CDR3 spans 12 residues. CDR3 sequence: CATRLEFNEQFF. In DNA, the CDR3 is TGTGCCACCAGACTAGAGTTTAATGAGCAGTTCTTC.

This chain joins TRBV7-6 and TRBJ2-7; possible D gene TRBD2, 7 bases. The CDR3 spans 16 residues. From germline, CDR1 is SGHVS and CDR2 FNYEAQ. V shed 4 bases and J shed 0 bases, with 16 bases lying between them. CDR3 coding DNA: TGTGCCAGCAGCTCCCCTGCGGGGGCGAGCTCCTACGAGCAGTACTTC. Translating gives CASSSPAGASSYEQYF.

Here the CDR3 reads CASSHQRDHGYTF. As DNA, the CDR3 is TGTGCCAGCAGCCACCAGCGCGATCATGGCTACACCTTC. This sequence joins TRBV12-3 or TRBV12-4 and TRBJ1-2; D unclear. With 6 bases removed from V and 6 bases from J, the gap between germline ends came to 14 bases. This CDR3 is built from 13 residues.

The V and J genes are TRBV7-2 and TRBJ2-1; 10 bases are a match to TRBD2. In germline, CDR1 is SGHTA, CDR2 FQGNSA. This CDR3 region has 18 residues. Trimming took 5 bases from V and 2 from J; bases not matched to a gene: 12. Here the CDR3 reads CASSHRAAGGSAYNEQFF. The CDR3 coding sequence is TGTGCCAGCAGCCATCGGGCAGCGGGAGGGAGTGCCTACAATGAGCAGTTCTTC.

This clone was recorded once. The chain uses TRBV4-2 and TRBJ1-4; D may be TRBD1 (6 bases). CDR1 is LGHNA and CDR2 is YNFKEQ in the germline V gene. The CDR3 has 14 residues. V shed 6 bases and J shed 0 bases, with 8 bases lying between them. CDR3 in amino acids: CASRPGATNEKLFF. CDR3 coding DNA: TGTGCCAGCAGACCAGGGGCAACTAATGAAAAACTGTTTTTT.

The chain joins TRBV6-2 or TRBV6-3 to TRBJ1-1; maybe TRBD1 (6 bases). The V end lost 5 bases, the J end lost 1 base, and 11 bases lay between the germline ends. The CDR3 runs to 14 residues. Germline lookup yields CDR1 MNHEY and CDR2 SVGEGT. The CDR3 nucleotides are TGTGCCAGCAGTCTTACGACAGGGAACACTGAAGCTTTCTTT. Protein product: CASSLTTGNTEAFF.

This chain connects TRBV19 to TRBJ1-1; D perhaps matches TRBD1 (6 bases). This CDR3 has 13 residues. V lost 3 bases to trimming and J lost 6 bases, with 11 bases between them. Germline values: CDR1 LNHDA, CDR2 SQIVND (reference sequence). The CDR3 is CASSITGLAEAFF. The DNA of the CDR3 is TGTGCCAGTAGTATTACAGGGCTCGCTGAAGCTTTCTTT.

This clone was picked up a small number of times. J is TRBJ2-3 and V is TRBV7-9; possible D gene TRBD2, 5 bases. The CDR3 length is 15 residues. Trimming took off 5 bases at V and 6 bases at J, with 18 bases between the two ends. CDR1 and CDR2 (germline): SEHNR, FQNEAQ (reference sequence). CDR3 DNA: TGTGCCAGCAGCGAAACGGGGTTTGGGAAGGATACGCAGTATTTT. Protein sequence: CASSETGFGKDTQYF.

V usage is TRBV12-5 and J usage is TRBJ1-2; D is uncertain. Germline V gene lookup returns CDR1 LGHNT and CDR2 FRNRAP. V was trimmed by 3 bases and J by 4 bases, leaving 6 bases between them. The CDR3 has 12 residues. The CDR3 nucleotides are TGTGCTAGTGGTTTAGAGGGCTATGGCTACACCTTC. It is translated as CASGLEGYGYTF.

The chain combines TRBV28 with TRBJ1-2, with D possibly matching TRBD1 (5 bases). CDR3 length: 13 residues. The V end lost 7 bases, the J end lost 3 bases, and 12 bases lay between the germline ends. CDR1 and CDR2 (germline): MDHEN, SYDVKM. The CDR3 DNA follows: TGTGCCAGCACACCTCCGGGGGACTATGGCTACACCTTC. Its protein product is CASTPPGDYGYTF.

This clone has only one observation. The chain recombines TRBV30 with TRBJ1-2, with TRBD1 matching 8 bases. The CDR3 extends over 14 amino acids. J gave up 8 bases and V 1 base, and 9 bases lay outside the gene matches. Germline lookup yields CDR1 GTSNPN and CDR2 SVGIG (reference sequence). The CDR3 DNA is TGTGCCTGGAGTGAGGACAGGGTGGTAGGGGGCTACACCTTC. Protein sequence: CAWSEDRVVGGYTF.

This clone was seen only once. J is TRBJ2-3 and V is TRBV5-4; 10 bases align to TRBD1. The trim removed 4 bases at V and 5 bases at J, leaving 10 bases unmatched. The CDR3 runs to 16 residues. Germline CDR1 is SGHNT and CDR2 is YYREEE (reference sequence). In nucleotides, the CDR3 is TGTGCCAGCAGCCCGCGACAGGGGGCGCAGGTAGATACGCAGTATTTT. Translating gives CASSPRQGAQVDTQYF.

The gene calls are TRBV9 and TRBJ1-5; D not resolved. Trimming cost V 4 bases and J 6 bases, with 26 bases left between them. Germline CDR1 is SGDLS and CDR2 is YYNGEE. The CDR3 covers 18 residues. The chain's CDR3 is CASSPKPPLRGTGQPQHF. CDR3 bases: TGTGCCAGCAGCCCCAAGCCCCCCTTGAGAGGAACGGGTCAGCCCCAGCATTTT.

The gene calls are TRBV5-4 and TRBJ2-3, with D perhaps TRBD2 (6 bases). Germline-derived CDR1 and CDR2 are SGHNT and YYREEE (reference sequence). The CDR3 spans 14 residues. V lost 5 bases and J lost 2, with 12 bases in between. As DNA, the CDR3 is TGTGCCAGCAGTCAGCGGGCCGACACAGATACGCAGTATTTT. Encoded protein: CASSQRADTDTQYF.

This chain joins TRBV25-1 and TRBJ1-1, with D perhaps TRBD1 (6 bases). The CDR3 is made up of 14 amino acids. V was trimmed by 4 bases and J by 3 bases, leaving 12 bases between them. Germline V gives CDR1 MGHDK, CDR2 SYGVNS. CDR3 in amino acids: CASSGQVRDTEAFF. In DNA, the CDR3 is TGTGCCAGCAGTGGACAGGTTCGGGACACTGAAGCTTTCTTT.

This CDR3 is CASRSLAKNIQYF. CDR3 coding DNA: TGTGCCAGCAGGTCGTTAGCCAAAAACATTCAGTACTTC. The J gene is TRBJ2-4, the V gene TRBV27; D is undetermined. V was cut by 6 bases and J by 0 bases, with 6 bases left in between. The CDR3 is 13 amino acids. Germline CDR1 and CDR2: MNHEY and SMNVEV (reference sequence).

The chain has TRBV5-1 and TRBJ2-7; D might be TRBD2 (5 bases). The germline CDR1 and CDR2 sequences are SGHRS and YFSETQ. CDR3 length: 11 residues. V lost 5 bases to trimming and J lost 7 bases, with 10 bases between them. The chain's CDR3 is CASRDSGEQYF. CDR3 nucleotide sequence: TGCGCCAGCAGGGACTCGGGGGAGCAGTACTTC.

The gene calls are TRBV4-1 and TRBJ2-2, with 8 bases fitting TRBD1. Germline V gives CDR1 MGHRA, CDR2 YSYEKL. CDR3 length equals 14 residues. V shed 7 bases and J 6 bases; nucleotides not matched to a gene: 7. The CDR3 region has the DNA TGCGCCAGCAAGGACAGGGTAGGGGCCGGGGAGCTGTTTTTT. This codes for CASKDRVGAGELFF.

This chain connects TRBV28 to TRBJ2-4; 8 positions match TRBD1. The J segment lost 6 bases and the V segment lost 3 bases, leaving 7 bases of the junction unmatched. This CDR3 has 15 residues. The V gene's germline CDR1 is MDHEN and CDR2 SYDVKM. The CDR3, as DNA: TGTGCCAGCAGTTTCTTGCCAGGGGGCTTAAACATTCAGTACTTC. Its translation is CASSFLPGGLNIQYF.

This clone has only a few counts. J is TRBJ1-1 and V is TRBV2; D may be TRBD1 (5 bases). Looked up from germline, CDR1 is SNHLY and CDR2 is FYNNEI. The V end was cut by 5 bases, the J end by 5 bases, with 15 bases between. There are 14 residues in the CDR3. The CDR3 is CASSKRVGGTEAFF. The CDR3 DNA reads as TGTGCCAGCAGTAAGAGGGTGGGGGGTACTGAAGCTTTCTTT. The whole variable domain, filled in from reference TRBV2 and TRBJ1-1, reads EPEVTQTPSHQVTQMGQEVILRCVPISNHLYFYWYRQILGQKVEFLVSFYNNEISEKSEIFDDQFSVERPDGSNFTLKIRSTKLEDSAMYFCASSKRVGGTEAFFGQGTRLTVV.

The rearrangement links TRBV28 to TRBJ1-1, with D uncertain. Germline loops: CDR1 MDHEN, CDR2 SYDVKM. V dropped 1 base and J dropped 4 bases, with 7 bases sitting between them. This CDR3 contains 13 residues. CDR3 amino acids: CASSLFGSTEAFF. In DNA, the CDR3 is TGTGCCAGCAGTTTATTCGGGTCCACTGAAGCTTTCTTT.

V and J are TRBV6-5 and TRBJ1-2, with 7 bases matching TRBD1. V was clipped by 5 bases and J by 4 bases; unmatched bases: 10. The CDR3 totals 15 residues. Germline assignment: CDR1 MNHEY and CDR2 SVGAGI. The CDR3 sequence is CASSRDPGQIYGYTF. In DNA form, the CDR3 reads TGTGCCAGCAGTCGAGACCCGGGACAGATCTATGGCTACACCTTC.

Details on this clone: This CDR3 is also generated by other DNA sequences in the sample. The chain couples TRBV19 to TRBJ1-5, with 8 bases matching TRBD1. V shed 4 bases, J shed 3 bases, and the junction held 5 bases outside the gene matches. The CDR3 is 15 amino acids. In germline, CDR1 is LNHDA, CDR2 SQIVND (reference sequence). The CDR3 protein is CASSRQGANNQPQHF. CDR3 in DNA: TGTGCCAGTAGTAGGCAGGGGGCTAACAATCAGCCCCAGCATTTT.

This clone was counted once. This chain joins TRBV5-4 and TRBJ1-2; weak D call: TRBD1 (5 bases). CDR1 and CDR2 (germline): SGHNT, YYREEE (reference sequence). CDR3 length equals 13 residues. Trimming took off 4 bases at V and 5 bases at J, with 12 bases between the two ends. For the CDR3, the DNA is TGTGCCAGCAGCCGAGACAGATTATATGGCTACACCTTC. Translating gives CASSRDRLYGYTF. Drawing the rest from reference TRBV5-4 and TRBJ1-2, the complete variable domain is ETGVTQSPTHLIKTRGQQVTLRCSSQSGHNTVSWYQQALGQGPQFIFQYYREEENGRGNFPPRFSGLQFPNYSSELNVNALELDDSALYLCASSRDRLYGYTFGSGTRLTVV.

V gene TRBV27 combines with J gene TRBJ2-1; 9 bases line up with TRBD2. With 3 bases clipped from V and 6 bases from J, the junction kept 6 bases outside the gene matches. The CDR3 extends over 15 amino acids. The germline CDR1 and CDR2 sequences are MNHEY and SMNVEV (reference sequence). The CDR3 region is CASSLSTSGTNEQFF. CDR3 nucleotide sequence: TGTGCCAGCAGTTTGTCGACTAGCGGTACCAATGAGCAGTTCTTC.

V is TRBV5-1 and J is TRBJ2-1; 9 nucleotides match TRBD1. CDR1 and CDR2 (germline): SGHRS, YFSETQ. CDR3 length equals 16 residues. V shed 2 bases and J 4 bases; nucleotides not matched to a gene: 7. The CDR3 region has the DNA TGCGCCAGCAGCTTATCCGGACAGGGGACTTACAATGAGCAGTTCTTC. It encodes CASSLSGQGTYNEQFF. The full variable domain, rest sourced from reference TRBV5-1 and TRBJ2-1, is KAGVTQTPRYLIKTRGQQVTLSCSPISGHRSVSWYQQTPGQGLQFLFEYFSETQRNKGNFPGRFSGRQFSNSRSEMNVSTLELGDSALYLCASSLSGQGTYNEQFFGPGTRLTVL.

V is TRBV5-8 and J is TRBJ2-7; 7 nucleotides match TRBD2. CDR3 length: 16 residues. Germline trimming cut 3 bases from V and 4 bases from J; bases unmatched to any gene: 13. Germline lookup yields CDR1 SGHTS and CDR2 YDEGEE. The CDR3 protein is CASSSGGILVGYEQYF. As DNA, the CDR3 is TGTGCCAGCAGCTCCGGGGGGATCCTAGTGGGATACGAGCAGTACTTC. Combining the CDR3 with reference TRBV5-8 and TRBJ2-7 gives the whole variable domain EAGVTQSPTHLIKTRGQQATLRCSPISGHTSVYWYQQALGLGLQFLLWYDEGEERNRGNFPPRFSGRQFPNYSSELNVNALELEDSALYLCASSSGGILVGYEQYFGPGTRLTVT.

The V and J genes are TRBV7-2 and TRBJ1-6; 11 bases line up with TRBD1. Germline loops: CDR1 SGHTA, CDR2 FQGNSA. This CDR3 is 17 amino acids long. V was clipped by 1 base and J by 7 bases; unmatched bases: 6. The CDR3 here is CASSLDGQGARNSPLHF. In nucleotides, the CDR3 is TGTGCCAGCAGCTTAGATGGACAGGGGGCGCGAAATTCACCCCTCCACTTT.

The chain employs TRBV11-2 and TRBJ1-2; 7 nucleotides agree with TRBD1. The CDR3 is 14 residues long. V lost 5 bases, J lost 3 bases, and 6 bases stayed unmatched. Germline loops: CDR1 SGHAT, CDR2 FQNNGV. In DNA, the CDR3 is TGTGCCAGCAGCCCATTGGGGACAGACTATGGCTACACCTTC. This gives the protein CASSPLGTDYGYTF.

V is TRBV2 and J is TRBJ1-4, with D unclear. The CDR3 totals 14 residues. The germline gives CDR1 SNHLY, CDR2 FYNNEI. V gave up 2 bases and J gave up 8 bases, with 12 bases separating them. The CDR3 DNA reads TGTGCCAGCAGTGAACCTCAGCGTGGGGAAAAACTGTTTTTT. Its translation is CASSEPQRGEKLFF.

The chain links TRBV9 to TRBJ2-1; the match to TRBD2 covers 15 bases. The junction had 4 bases not matched to a gene; V was cut back by 2 bases and J by 7 bases. Germline V gives CDR1 SGDLS, CDR2 YYNGEE. The CDR3 contains 16 residues. The CDR3 sequence is CASSVGLAGGGNEQFF. CDR3 DNA sequence: TGTGCCAGCAGCGTGGGACTAGCGGGGGGTGGTAATGAGCAGTTCTTC.